This TCR beta chain comes out of a study of T cell changes during pregnancy in multiple sclerosis (dated by TCRdb to between 2018 and 2021). Concerning the study at large: The study looked at changes in the T cell repertoire across pregnancy in women with multiple sclerosis.

Preparation of the library involved the immunoSEQ multiplex PCR assay. TCRdb limited this immuneACCESS table to in-frame rearrangements with V and J called. A share of clones is missing; checked studies link under half to unresolved V genes, and the rest is unexplained. Recorded for this sample are fewer than 70,000 clones; 90% to 95% of them occurred a single time. The ten largest clones add up to about 3% of the sample. Based on the germline V gene, the CDR1 and CDR2 sequences are SGHVS and FNYEAQ. From the cysteine through the phenylalanine, the CDR3 covers 13 amino acids. The retained sequence is limited to the CDR3, 39 bases, with the frame set at the first base. V gives up 6 bases and J gives up 7 bases, and the segment between their germline ends measures 13 bases. Details on this clone: Its antigen has not been determined. Qualities for individual bases were not recorded, and no much larger clone is one base off.

This receptor was taken from a female donor with multiple sclerosis, enrolled in a pregnancy study. The source material was CD8+ T cells from peripheral blood mononuclear cells, sampled in the third trimester of pregnancy. The chain is assembled from TRBV7-6 and TRBJ2-1, and TRBD2 may be the D gene, going by 5 matching bases. CDR3 region: CASREDVGNEQFF. The bases read TGTGCCAGCAGGGAGGACGTGGGGAATGAGCAGTTCTTC.